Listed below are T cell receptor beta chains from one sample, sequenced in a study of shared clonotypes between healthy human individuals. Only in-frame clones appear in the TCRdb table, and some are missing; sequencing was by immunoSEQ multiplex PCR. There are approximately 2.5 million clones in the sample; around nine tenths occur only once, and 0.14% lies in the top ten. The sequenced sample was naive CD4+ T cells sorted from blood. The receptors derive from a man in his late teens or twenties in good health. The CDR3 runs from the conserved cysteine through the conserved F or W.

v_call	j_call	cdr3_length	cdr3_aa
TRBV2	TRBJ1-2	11	CASSQGYGYTF
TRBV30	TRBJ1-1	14	CAWSVRGGVAEAFF
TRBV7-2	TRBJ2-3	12	CASSYRADTQYF
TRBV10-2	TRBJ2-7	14	CASSEWGTPYEQYF
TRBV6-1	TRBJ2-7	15	CASSPSGTGYYEQYF
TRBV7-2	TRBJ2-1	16	CASSPQTSGSGNEQFF
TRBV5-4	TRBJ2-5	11	CASSQRETQYF
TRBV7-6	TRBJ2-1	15	CASTLGSGLNNEQFF
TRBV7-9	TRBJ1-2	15	CASSLWLDRVYGYTF
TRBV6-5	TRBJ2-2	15	CASTKAGVWPGELFF
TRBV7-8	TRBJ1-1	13	CASCDDLVAEAFF
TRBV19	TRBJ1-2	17	CASSPRIVINGGYGYTF
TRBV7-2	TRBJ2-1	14	CASSWDSFLNEQFF
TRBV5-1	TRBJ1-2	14	CATRVSGTSYGYTF
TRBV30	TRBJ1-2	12	CAWNTVGSGYTF
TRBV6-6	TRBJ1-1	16	CASSYSALKGDTEAFF
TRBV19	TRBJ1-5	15	CASISGAGGDQPQHF